This T cell receptor beta chain comes out of a study of beta chain features in type 1 diabetes. Cell sorting via CD45RO/CCR7/CD25/CD127/CD95/CD27 was performed to obtain CD4+ naive, central memory, regulatory and stem cell-like memory cells. Purity (above 98%) was reached by all sorted populations. This CDR3 is built from 15 residues. The V segment lost 10 bases and the J segment 5 bases; nucleotides outside the gene matches: 10. Germline CDR1 is MDHEN and CDR2 is SYDVKM. About this clone itself: Antigen specificity is unknown.

Whole-study results and caveats: TCRB repertoires of naive, central memory and Treg cells appeared more similar among patients than among healthy donors. In every one of the four CD4+ subsets, TCRB CDR3s were moderately but significantly shorter in Type 1 diabetes patients. A possible short-template PCR bias applies equally to patients and controls.

Sequenced material consisted of expressed TCRB transcripts (all of the isolated RNA was reverse transcribed). Using immunoSEQ multiplex PCR, the repertoire was profiled, and TCRdb retains in-frame clones only, with some absent. The sample consists of 25,000 to 35,000 clones, almost 65% of them appearing once. The rearrangement uses TRBV28 and TRBJ2-1; the match to TRBD2 covers 11 bases. The sequenced sample consisted of Tregs from blood. This receptor was obtained from a woman aged 30 to 39 with type 1 diabetes. The CDR3 DNA is TGTGCCACCGTGACTAGCGGGACCCAAAACAATGAGCAGTTCTTC. The encoded protein is CATVTSGTQNNEQFF.